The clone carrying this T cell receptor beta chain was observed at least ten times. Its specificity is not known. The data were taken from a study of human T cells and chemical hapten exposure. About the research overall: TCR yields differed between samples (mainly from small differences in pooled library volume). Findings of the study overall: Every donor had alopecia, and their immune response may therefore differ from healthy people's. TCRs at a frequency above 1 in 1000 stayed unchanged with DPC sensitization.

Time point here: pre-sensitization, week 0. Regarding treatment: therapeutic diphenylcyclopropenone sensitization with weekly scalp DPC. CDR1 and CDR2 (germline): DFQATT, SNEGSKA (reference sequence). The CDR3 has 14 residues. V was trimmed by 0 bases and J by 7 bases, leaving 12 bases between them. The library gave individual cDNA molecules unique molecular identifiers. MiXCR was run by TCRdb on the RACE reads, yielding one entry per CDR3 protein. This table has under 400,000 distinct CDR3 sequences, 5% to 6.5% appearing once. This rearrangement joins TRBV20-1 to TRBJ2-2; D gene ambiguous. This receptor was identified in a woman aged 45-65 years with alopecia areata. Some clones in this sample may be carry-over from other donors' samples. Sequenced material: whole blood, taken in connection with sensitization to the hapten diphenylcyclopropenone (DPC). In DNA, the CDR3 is TGCAGTGCTAGAGATGGCGAAGGAGACGGGGAGCTGTTTTTT. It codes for CSARDGEGDGELFF.